This T cell receptor (beta chain) was sequenced during a study of shared clonotypes between healthy human individuals. On the study more broadly: The donor pool was made up of a couple of women and a few men aged 18 to 49. General study results and limits: Several donors held about 4.6% of naive CD4 clonotypes in common.

V was trimmed by 8 bases and J by 2 bases, leaving 16 bases between them. The CDR3 has 15 amino acids. CDR1 and CDR2 (germline): MNHEY, SMNVEV (reference sequence). The protocol was immunoSEQ multiplex PCR, while the TCRdb copy is restricted to in-frame clones and leaves out a portion. The sample shows 1,500,000 or so clones, about 96% of them seen only once. HIV-negative, healthy adults without recent acute infections or vaccinations were the donors. CD45RA-negative memory and CD45RA+ naive subsets were split from the CD4+ cells. A word on this clone: Its cognate antigen is unknown.

The TCR comes from a man aged 25-45 years in good health. Sequenced: naive CD4+ T cells sorted from blood. Subset of the sample: CD45RA+ positively selected. The chain joins TRBV27 to TRBJ1-5, with TRBD1 as a possible D gene (5 bases). CDR3 coding DNA: TGTGCCAGCGGCACTCCAGGGTTTGGCAATCAGCCCCAGCATTTT. It is translated as CASGTPGFGNQPQHF.